The 13 T cell receptor delta chains presented below share a single source sample, sequenced in a study of gamma-delta chains in newborns, infants, children. TCRdb redid clone calling on the reads using CATT. The sample consists of 7,200 or so delta-chain clones, 2.1% of them appearing once. Sequenced sample: blood. These receptor sequences come from a child who was a newborn, infant or young child, either healthy, febrile or measles-vaccinated (not recorded which).

As concerns this clone: This DNA's translation and the protein TCRdb lists, from a much larger clone, do not match at residue 3, likely due to a read error; the protein shown is translated from the DNA. V and J are TRDV2 and TRDJ2; 10 bases fit TRDD3. The CDR3 is made up of 16 amino acids. The germline gives CDR1 GEAIGNYY, CDR2 EKD. CDR3 sequence reads: CARDTWGIFLTAQLFF. The DNA for the CDR3 is TGTGCCCGTGACACCTGGGGGATATTTTTGACAGCACAACTCTTCTTT.

This clone was found a few times. TCRdb's entry gives the protein of a much larger clone, which mismatches this DNA's translation at residue 4, likely from a read error; the protein reported here is translated from the DNA. The chain links TRDV2 to TRDJ3; D is unclear. CDR3 length: 14 residues. Trimming took 5 bases from V and 11 from J, leaving 15 bases between them. Looked up from germline, CDR1 is GEAIGNYY and CDR2 is EKD. DNA for the CDR3: TGTGCCTGTGGCGCTCGTACGGGGCCCCGACAGATGTTTTTC. Protein product: CACGARTGPRQMFF.

Details on this clone: TCRdb's listed protein matches a much larger clone and diverges from this DNA's translation at residue 3, likely through a read error; the protein shown comes from the DNA. This rearrangement joins TRDV2 to TRDJ1; TRDD3 aligns across 8 bases. This CDR3 has 16 amino acids. Germline V gene data show CDR1 as GEAIGNYY and CDR2 as EKD. The CDR3 DNA follows: TGTGCCCGTGACATACTGGGGGCCAGCTACACCGATAAACTCATCTTT. Translating gives CARDILGASYTDKLIF.

This clone has more than one count but fewer than ten. TCRdb assigns this DNA the protein of a much larger clone, which departs from its translation at residue 10; this likely reflects a read error, and the protein shown comes from translating the DNA. The gene calls are TRDV2 and TRDJ2; 8 bases match TRDD3. CDR3 length: 16 residues. CDR1 is GEAIGNYY and CDR2 is EKD in the germline V gene. Trimming cost V 0 bases and J 4 bases; bases outside gene matches: 6. The DNA of the CDR3 is TGTGCCTGTGACACCTTGGGGGATGCTTCGACAGCACAACTCTTCTTT. Translated: CACDTLGDASTAQLFF.

With respect to this clone: A much larger clone lies a single base off, so this may be a read error. The J gene is TRDJ3, the V gene TRDV2; 8 bases fit TRDD3. The CDR3 length is 17 residues. Germline loops: CDR1 GEAIGNYY, CDR2 EKD. The CDR3 DNA reads as TGTGCCCGTGACACTGGGGGCCCCTCCTGGGACACCCGACAGATGTTTTTC. It yields the protein CARDTGGPSWDTRQMFF.

This clone was seen only a few times. This likely traces to a read error, being one base from a far larger clone. Other DNA sequences within the sample encode an identical CDR3. The rearrangement links TRDV2 to TRDJ3; D ambiguous. There are 17 residues in the CDR3. Per germline, CDR1 GEAIGNYY and CDR2 EKD. CDR3 in DNA: TGTGCCTGCGACACCGTACCCAGCTCCTGGGACACCCGACAGATGTTTTTC. It translates to CACDTVPSSWDTRQMFF.

This clone was detected only a few times. TCRdb shows a much larger clone's protein in place of this DNA's translation, and the two differ at residue 9, likely through a read error; the protein shown is translated from the DNA. V is TRDV2 and J is TRDJ1; D perhaps matches TRDD3 (6 bases). V was trimmed by 0 bases and J by 0 bases, leaving 19 bases between them. The CDR3 length is 18 residues. Germline CDR1 reads GEAIGNYY; CDR2 reads EKD. DNA of the CDR3: TGTGCCTGTGACACCGGTACTGGGTATATGGGTGACACCGATAAACTCATCTTT. Translation gives CACDTGTGYMGDTDKLIF.

This clone is large by share. Other DNA sequences within the sample encode an identical CDR3. The rearrangement joins TRDV2 to TRDJ3; 13 bases line up with TRDD3. This CDR3 is built from 21 residues. V lost 2 bases to trimming and J lost 3 bases; unmatched junction nucleotides: 12. The V gene's germline CDR1 is GEAIGNYY and CDR2 EKD. The DNA for the CDR3 is TGTGCCTGTGACAAAGTACTGGGGGATACGGGGATAAACTGGGACACCCGACAGATGTTTTTC. Translating gives CACDKVLGDTGINWDTRQMFF.

This clone has more than one count but fewer than ten. TCRdb's listed protein matches a much larger clone and diverges from this DNA's translation at residue 5, likely through a read error; the protein shown comes from the DNA. The chain employs TRDV2 and TRDJ3; 9 positions agree with TRDD3. Looked up from germline, CDR1 is GEAIGNYY and CDR2 is EKD. CDR3 size: 16 residues. Trimming removed 2 bases from V and 7 bases from J; junction bases left unmatched: 5. The CDR3 here is CACDMLGDDDTRQMFF. CDR3 sequence (DNA): TGTGCCTGTGACATGCTGGGGGATGATGACACCCGACAGATGTTTTTC.

This clone was observed at least ten times. In the same sample, other DNA sequences code for this CDR3. This chain links TRDV3 with TRDJ3, with D possibly being TRDD3 (8 bases). This CDR3 spans 20 amino acids. The germline gives CDR1 TVYSNPD, CDR2 GDNSRS (reference sequence). V was clipped by 3 bases and J by 2 bases, with 26 bases between them. This chain's CDR3 is CAFISYAWGMSAWDTRQMFF. The CDR3 nucleotides are TGTGCCTTCATTTCCTACGCATGGGGGATGTCTGCCTGGGACACCCGACAGATGTTTTTC.

Note on this clone: This DNA translates differently at residue 12 from the TCRdb protein, which is that of a much larger clone; a read error is likely, and the protein shown is the DNA's own translation. V and J are TRDV2 and TRDJ3; TRDD3 agrees at 8 bases. The CDR3 totals 18 residues. From germline, CDR1 is GEAIGNYY and CDR2 EKD. CDR3 region: CACDILGADSWGTRQMFF. Written as DNA, the CDR3 is TGTGCCTGTGACATACTGGGGGCCGACTCCTGGGGCACCCGACAGATGTTTTTC.

In its sample, this clone was seen a few times. The TCRdb protein comes from a much larger clone and disagrees with this DNA's translation at residue 16, likely due to a read error; the protein given here is derived from the DNA. The chain uses TRDV2 and TRDJ1; D is undetermined. The CDR3 has 17 residues. CDR1 is GEAIGNYY, CDR2 EKD, per germline. Written as DNA, the CDR3 is TGTGCCTGTGACACCGGGAGCTGGTCCCGGGGCACCGATAAACTCACCTTT. Its translation: CACDTGSWSRGTDKLTF.

To note about this clone: The protein in TCRdb stems from a much larger clone and differs at residue 9 from this DNA's translation, likely a read error; here the protein is translated from the DNA. V and J are TRDV2 and TRDJ3; 8 bases map to TRDD3. CDR1 is GEAIGNYY, CDR2 EKD, per germline. The ends lost 3 bases at V and 4 bases at J; junction bases unmatched: 13. This CDR3 spans 19 amino acids. CDR3 sequence (DNA): TGTGCCTGTGACCCCATACTGGGGGGTACGCGTTGGGACACCCGACAGATGTTTTTC. Protein sequence: CACDPILGGTRWDTRQMFF.